This T cell receptor beta chain derives from a study of T cells after posttransplantation cyclophosphamide (dated by TCRdb to the mid-2010s). General notes on the study: Using TRB sequencing, the study followed how the T cell repertoire rebuilt after myeloablative bone marrow transplantation with posttransplantation cyclophosphamide given as GVHD prophylaxis. Samples from roughly 35 PTCy-treated patients, along with samples from roughly 15 of their related bone marrow donors, underwent antigen receptor sequencing. Blood from all 35 or so PTCy patients who had 1-year posttransplant specimens underwent TRB sequencing. TRA and TRB clonality were tightly correlated in about ten samples, so subsequent TCR analyses focused on TRB only. In 3 patients, up to 3 additional blood samples taken between 2 and 5.2 years after transplant also underwent TRB sequencing, as did pretransplant blood from a handful of patients. Public TRB sequences were compared against a database of over 3,600 sequences linked to responses to pathogens, tumor antigens, self-antigens and alloantigens. The research as a whole found: The TRB repertoires of T cells infiltrating skin or GI tract showed only limited overlap with the TRB repertoires of T cells in blood. Across the roughly 48 patients, TRB clonality was highly associated with recipient CMV seropositivity and CMV reactivation, and diversity with PTCy was similar to that in the CNI/methotrexate controls. At 1-2 months, donor-recipient similarity was low but rose over the first year, and the later blood repertoires were often dominated by donor CD8+ memory clones.

On the day of marrow donation, related bone marrow donors gave peripheral blood samples. Peripheral blood and bone marrow mononuclear cells were isolated by Ficoll-Hypaque density centrifugation and were cryopreserved. Genomic DNA was used for TRB sequencing, which was performed with the immunoSEQ assay at survey resolution or with the hsTCRB kit. The study's own analysis went as follows. The immunoSEQ software handled initial read processing, and the LymphoSeq R package was used for repertoire analyses. Clonality was calculated as 1 minus normalized Shannon entropy, and the Gini coefficient was also calculated for each TRB dataset. To infer phenotypes in unsorted samples, TRB sequences from sorted subsets of the recipient or donor were mapped onto the unsorted samples of the same recipient. TCRdb's version of the immuneACCESS table is confined to in-frame rearrangements and falls short of the full clone set. An unresolved V gene accounts for under half of the shortfall where checked; the remainder is of unknown origin. Clone size and V and J calls were adopted from that table, with D and trimming inferred from the DNA. This sample shows roughly 41,000 clones, and none of them turns up only once. The ten largest account for 5.5% to 7% of the sample.

From a lookup of the germline V gene, CDR1 and CDR2 are LGHNA and YNFKEQ. From V the trimming removes 4 bases and from J it removes 2 bases, while the gene matches leave 10 bases of the junction unaccounted for. From its cysteine to its phenylalanine, the CDR3 spans 17 amino acids. Only the CDR3 DNA stays, 51 bases, in frame from base 1. This clone has ten or more counts. Its recognized antigen is unknown. Qualities for individual bases were not recorded, and no much larger clone is one base off. The chain is assembled from TRBV4-2 and TRBJ2-1; TRBD2 aligns with 8 central bases. Sequencing was performed on PBMCs. The clonotype originates from a man aged 25-45 years in good health and a related stem cell transplant donor. The CDR3 sequence is CASSPLRAGGAYNEQFF. At the DNA level, the sequence is TGTGCCAGCAGCCCACTGAGGGCCGGGGGGGCCTACAATGAGCAGTTCTTC.